This T cell receptor (beta chain) is drawn from a study of shared clonotypes between healthy human individuals (dated by TCRdb to about 2020). Regarding the study in general: The cohort comprised a couple of women and a few men aged 18 to 49 years. To increase sequencing depth and limit assay-specific biases, different laboratories used diverse techniques to prepare libraries and sequence TCR repertoires. Blood TCR repertoires of a handful of healthy adults were deeply sequenced to estimate repertoire size and the extent of clonotype sharing between individuals. Per donor, leukapheresis produced somewhere between about 0.94 and 9.5 billion PBMCs. For each donor, CD4 naive and CD4 memory were each run on three plates, CD8 naive on two plates, and CD8 memory on one plate. The paper as a whole reports these results and caveats: Pairwise subsampling led to the expectation that sequencing depth would affect the degree of clonotype sharing among donors. Sampling was restricted to blood, and TCR repertoires in tissues likely differ from the TCR repertoires found in blood. Incomplete sequencing was indicated by rarefaction of sorted-subset datasets, despite the large sequencing depth. Compared with non-shared clonotypes, the clonotypes found in all four sorted-subset donors had higher generation probabilities. When several donors were compared, the shared fraction of clonotypes was 5% to 6.5% for naive CD4, roughly 3.4% for naive CD8, 2.3% for memory CD4, and less than 0.45% for memory CD8. Naive subsets generally had larger estimated clonotype richness than memory subsets. The genetic and exposure-history diversity represented was limited by the small number of donors.

Using the deep immunoSEQ assay, multiplex PCR amplified TCR CDR3 regions from genomic DNA. Genomic DNA extracted from each cell subset was distributed evenly over all wells of several immunoSEQ 96-well plates, and each plate served as one replicate. Each replicate PCR for sorted subsets received approximately 220 ng genomic DNA, equal to some 32,000 T cell genomes. Purified libraries were quantified with a Qubit 3.0 fluorometer, sized on a Bioanalyzer 2100, and re-quantified with the KAPA Library Quantification kit. Each immunoSEQ 96-well plate was sequenced on its own single-read 150-cycle Illumina NextSeq 550 flow cell. In the authors' own workflow: Because the immunoSEQ output held only junctional sequences and lacked quality scores, the filtering could not match the filtering applied to full-length reads. Sequences were annotated with PyIR, a Python wrapper for IgBLAST v1.9, and V/J genes and CDR3 were assigned using IMGT germline references. Any read was removed if the V/J assignment was weak (E-value above 1e-6), the CDR3 was missing, or the read contained stop codons, out-of-frame junctions, or ambiguous translated residues. V3J clonotypes were defined as sequences sharing an identical inferred V gene, J gene, and CDR3 amino acid sequence. Percentage overlap between repertoires was calculated by dividing the number of shared unique clonotypes by the size of the smaller repertoire. Richness of each repertoire was evaluated using RTK rarefaction, the Chao1 estimator, and Recon v2.1 estimates of unobserved clonotypes. For all TCRbeta clonotypes obtained by the gDNA method from several donors, generation probabilities were computed with OLGA. TCRdb took over this immuneACCESS table, retaining in-frame rearrangements with V and J assigned. Such tables are incomplete; in checked studies, under half of the missing clones stem from an unresolved V gene, and the remainder is unexplained. The DNA was the basis for D and trimming; V, J and clone size are from that table. Present in this sample are hundreds of thousands of clones, 72% of which were seen just once. The ten largest make up under 2% of the sample.

Donors were healthy HIV-negative adults with no recently reported acute infections or vaccinations. Every donor was a Caucasian adult living in Nashville, Tennessee, USA. CD4+ T cells were enriched by magnetic negative selection, after which naive cells were positively selected on CD45RA and the negative fraction was taken as the memory subset. After blood collection by leukapheresis, PBMCs were isolated using Ficoll-Histopaque density gradient centrifugation and then cryopreserved in the vapor phase of liquid nitrogen. Analytical flow cytometry was used to check the purity and quantity of each magnetically sorted T cell population. Each sorted fraction had its genomic DNA isolated and then quantified by UV absorbance on a Nanodrop 2000c. Details on this clone: Its recognized antigen is unknown. Per-nucleotide qualities are absent, and no much larger clonotype sits a single base away.

From the cysteine through the phenylalanine, the CDR3 covers 18 amino acids. Of the read, only the CDR3 DNA is kept; its 54 bases are in frame from base 1. Reading the germline V gene (reference sequence) gives CDR1 PRHDT and CDR2 FYEKMQ. Relative to germline, V is missing 1 base and J is missing 3 bases, with 12 bases of the junction outside any gene match. Sequenced sample: memory CD4+ T cells sorted from blood. The cell subset or site label, read with the paper, signifies: CD45RA-negative fraction. The sequence was obtained from a woman younger than 45 in good health. The rearranged chain carries TRBV13 and TRBJ2-3; 8 central nucleotides agree with TRBD2. The CDR3 in this case is CASSLASGPAGVTDTQYF. The bases read TGTGCCAGCAGCTTAGCAAGCGGGCCAGCGGGAGTGACAGATACGCAGTATTTT.